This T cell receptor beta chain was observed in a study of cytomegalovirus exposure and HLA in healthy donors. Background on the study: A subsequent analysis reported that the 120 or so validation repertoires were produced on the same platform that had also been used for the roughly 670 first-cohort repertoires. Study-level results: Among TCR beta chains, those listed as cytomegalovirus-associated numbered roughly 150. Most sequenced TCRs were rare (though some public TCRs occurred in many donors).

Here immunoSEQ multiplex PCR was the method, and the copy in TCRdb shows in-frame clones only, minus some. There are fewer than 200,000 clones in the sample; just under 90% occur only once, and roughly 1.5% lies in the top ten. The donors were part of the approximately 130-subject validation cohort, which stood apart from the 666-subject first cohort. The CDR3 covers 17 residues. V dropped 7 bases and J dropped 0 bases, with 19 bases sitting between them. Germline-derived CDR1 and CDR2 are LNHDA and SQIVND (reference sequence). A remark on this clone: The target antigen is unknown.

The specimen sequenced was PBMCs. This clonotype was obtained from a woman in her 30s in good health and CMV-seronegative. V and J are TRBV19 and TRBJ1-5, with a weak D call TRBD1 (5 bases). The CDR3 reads CASNSNQGGYSNQPQHF. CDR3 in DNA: TGTGCCAGTAACTCGAATCAGGGTGGATATAGCAATCAGCCCCAGCATTTT.